This T cell receptor beta chain came from a study of blood T cells in healthy people across ages. Trimming removed 6 bases from V and 6 bases from J; junction bases left unmatched: 12. Looked up from germline, CDR1 is DFQATT and CDR2 is SNEGSKA (reference sequence). The CDR3 loop spans 14 amino acids. A J-beta primer mix and a sample-barcoded 5' primer were used in a second PCR of about 7 to 12 cycles. A template-switch adaptor containing 12 random nucleotides labeled each cDNA molecule. Via MiXCR, TCRdb re-called the 5' RACE reads, giving one row per CDR3 protein. The sample holds some 1,800,000 distinct CDR3 sequences, 35% to 50% seen once. This clonotype was counted only a few times.

This receptor was obtained from a human donor in good health. The V and J genes are TRBV20-1 and TRBJ2-3, with 7 bases that match TRBD1. Specimen: blood. The CDR3 sequence: CSANGQARSDTQYF. CDR3 nucleotide sequence: TGCAGTGCCAATGGACAGGCTCGCTCGGATACGCAGTATTTT.